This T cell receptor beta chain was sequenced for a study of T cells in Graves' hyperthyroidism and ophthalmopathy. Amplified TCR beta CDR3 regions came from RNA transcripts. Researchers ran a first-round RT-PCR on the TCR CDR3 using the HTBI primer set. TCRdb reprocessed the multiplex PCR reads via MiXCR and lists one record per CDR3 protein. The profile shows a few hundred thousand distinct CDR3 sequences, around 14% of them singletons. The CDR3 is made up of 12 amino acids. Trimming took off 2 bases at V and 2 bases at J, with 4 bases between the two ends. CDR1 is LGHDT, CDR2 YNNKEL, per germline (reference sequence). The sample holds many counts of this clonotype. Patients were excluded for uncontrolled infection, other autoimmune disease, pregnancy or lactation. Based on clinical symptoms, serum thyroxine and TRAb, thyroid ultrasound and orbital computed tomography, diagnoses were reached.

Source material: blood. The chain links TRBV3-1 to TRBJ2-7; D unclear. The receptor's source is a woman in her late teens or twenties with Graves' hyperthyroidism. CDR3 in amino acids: CASSQSAYEQYF. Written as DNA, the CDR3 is TGTGCCAGCAGCCAATCGGCCTACGAGCAGTACTTC.